This is a list of T cell receptor beta chains from one sample in a study of T cell responses to AZD1222 COVID-19 vaccine. TCRdb's table, derived via immunoSEQ multiplex PCR, lists solely in-frame clones and lacks some. The repertoire consists of 72,000 or so clones, with approximately 81% occurring once and the leading ten covering around 21%. Sequenced material: peripheral blood, taken on day 0 of AZD1222 vaccination. The receptors derive from an adult in good health. Each CDR3 is given with its conserved first and last residue. D genes are given only for firm matches. Where a row states a size, it is once, few, many or the class of an expanded clone; other rows omit it.

D gene: -
V gene: TRBV9
clone size: -
J gene: TRBJ1-3
CDR3 DNA: TGTGCCAGCAGCGATGGGGGGTTCGGTGGAAACACCATATATTTT
CDR3 protein: CASSDGGFGGNTIYF

D gene: -
V gene: TRBV9
clone size: -
J gene: TRBJ1-2
CDR3 DNA: TGTGCCAGCAGCGTAGAGCCGGGAGGGGGATCTCCCTATGGCTACACCTTC
CDR3 protein: CASSVEPGGGSPYGYTF

D gene: -
V gene: TRBV3-1/TRBV3-2
clone size: -
J gene: TRBJ2-7
CDR3 DNA: TGTGCCAGCAGCCTGACCTTATCCTACGAGCAGTACTTC
CDR3 protein: CASSLTLSYEQYF

D gene: -
V gene: TRBV2
clone size: few
J gene: TRBJ2-7
CDR3 DNA: TGTGCCAGCAGTGAGGGGGCAGGGGACCTTTACGAGCAGTACTTC
CDR3 protein: CASSEGAGDLYEQYF

D gene: -
V gene: TRBV21-1
clone size: -
J gene: TRBJ2-1
CDR3 DNA: TGTGCCAGCATCGCCGGGCCGGGGCCCTACAATGAGCAGTTCTTC
CDR3 protein: CASIAGPGPYNEQFF

D gene: -
V gene: TRBV28
clone size: -
J gene: TRBJ1-6
CDR3 DNA: TGTGCCACCCCCGATAGCTCCTATAATTCACCCCTCCACTTT
CDR3 protein: CATPDSSYNSPLHF

D gene: -
V gene: TRBV29-1
clone size: -
J gene: TRBJ2-5
CDR3 DNA: TGCAGCGCTTCAAAGGGGCTCCAAGAGACCCAGTACTTC
CDR3 protein: CSASKGLQETQYF

D gene: -
V gene: TRBV6-5
clone size: -
J gene: TRBJ2-2
CDR3 DNA: TGTGCCAGCAGGGGTAGTACCGGGGAGCTGTTTTTT
CDR3 protein: CASRGSTGELFF

D gene: TRBD2
V gene: TRBV27
clone size: -
J gene: TRBJ2-7
CDR3 DNA: TGTGCCAGCAGCTCCGTCGGGACTAGCGGGTCCTACGAGCAGTACTTC
CDR3 protein: CASSSVGTSGSYEQYF

D gene: -
V gene: TRBV2
clone size: -
J gene: TRBJ2-7
CDR3 DNA: TGTGCCAGCGCCGCCGGGACTCCTCCCGAGCAGTACTTC
CDR3 protein: CASAAGTPPEQYF

D gene: -
V gene: TRBV7-9
clone size: -
J gene: TRBJ2-7
CDR3 DNA: TGTGCCAGCAGCGGGGACTTACCTTACGAGCAGTACTTC
CDR3 protein: CASSGDLPYEQYF

D gene: TRBD1
V gene: TRBV19
clone size: -
J gene: TRBJ1-2
CDR3 DNA: TGTGCCAGTAGTTCCGGGACAGCTTCTAACTATGGCTACACCTTC
CDR3 protein: CASSSGTASNYGYTF

D gene: -
V gene: TRBV12-3/TRBV12-4
clone size: -
J gene: TRBJ1-5
CDR3 DNA: TGTGCCAGCAGTTTATTACGGAGAACCCAGCATTTT
CDR3 protein: CASSLLRRTQHF

D gene: -
V gene: TRBV5-6
clone size: -
J gene: TRBJ1-5
CDR3 DNA: TGTGCCAGCAGCTTGGCGGGGGGAACGGGGTACCAGCCCCAGCATTTT
CDR3 protein: CASSLAGGTGYQPQHF

D gene: -
V gene: TRBV6-5
clone size: -
J gene: TRBJ1-2
CDR3 DNA: TGTGCCAGCAGTTCCCGGGGCCCTAACTATGGCTACACCTTC
CDR3 protein: CASSSRGPNYGYTF

D gene: TRBD1
V gene: TRBV5-4
clone size: -
J gene: TRBJ1-2
CDR3 DNA: TGTGCCAGCAGCTGGGACAGGGAGTATGGCTACACCTTC
CDR3 protein: CASSWDREYGYTF

D gene: TRBD1
V gene: TRBV29-1
clone size: -
J gene: TRBJ2-7
CDR3 DNA: TGCAGCGTTGCATCAGGGGGTAACTACGAGCAGTACTTC
CDR3 protein: CSVASGGNYEQYF

D gene: -
V gene: TRBV2
clone size: -
J gene: TRBJ2-5
CDR3 DNA: TGTGCCAGCACGATACAAGAGACCCAGTACTTC
CDR3 protein: CASTIQETQYF

D gene: TRBD2
V gene: TRBV19
clone size: -
J gene: TRBJ2-3
CDR3 DNA: TGTGCCAGTACCCAACGGGGGGTTTCCACAGATACGCAGTATTTT
CDR3 protein: CASTQRGVSTDTQYF

D gene: -
V gene: TRBV6-2/TRBV6-3
clone size: -
J gene: TRBJ1-1
CDR3 DNA: TGTGCCAGCAGTCTCCAGGGGAGTGAAGCTTTCTTT
CDR3 protein: CASSLQGSEAFF

D gene: -
V gene: TRBV3-1/TRBV3-2
clone size: -
J gene: TRBJ2-7
CDR3 DNA: TGTGCCAGCAGGCCCTCGAGCGCGAATTCCCCCTACGAGCAGTACTTC
CDR3 protein: CASRPSSANSPYEQYF

D gene: -
V gene: TRBV2
clone size: many
J gene: TRBJ1-5
CDR3 DNA: TGTGCCAGCAGCTACCGGTCGGGCAATCAGCCCCAGCATTTT
CDR3 protein: CASSYRSGNQPQHF

D gene: -
V gene: TRBV5-1
clone size: -
J gene: TRBJ2-2
CDR3 DNA: TGCGCCAGCAGCCCTGGCGGAGGCCCCACCGGGGAGCTGTTTTTT
CDR3 protein: CASSPGGGPTGELFF

D gene: -
V gene: TRBV5-1
clone size: -
J gene: TRBJ2-7
CDR3 DNA: TGCGCCAGCAGCTTGGTAACAGCCCTTAGCTCCTACGAGCAGTACTTC
CDR3 protein: CASSLVTALSSYEQYF

D gene: TRBD1
V gene: TRBV3-1/TRBV3-2
clone size: once
J gene: TRBJ2-7
CDR3 DNA: TGTGCCAGCAGCCAAGTAGGGGGCCCTCACGAGCAGTACTTC
CDR3 protein: CASSQVGGPHEQYF

D gene: TRBD1
V gene: TRBV7-9
clone size: -
J gene: TRBJ2-2
CDR3 DNA: TGTGCCAGCAGCATATTACAGGGGGACACCGGGGAGCTGTTTTTT
CDR3 protein: CASSILQGDTGELFF

D gene: -
V gene: TRBV11-3
clone size: -
J gene: TRBJ1-5
CDR3 DNA: TGTGCCAGCAGCGAGGGGCTTGATCAGCCCCAGCATTTT
CDR3 protein: CASSEGLDQPQHF

D gene: TRBD2
V gene: TRBV10-3
clone size: -
J gene: TRBJ2-1
CDR3 DNA: TGTGCCATCAGTGCCCCGGGACTAGCGGGGTCAGAGCAGTTCTTC
CDR3 protein: CAISAPGLAGSEQFF

D gene: -
V gene: TRBV5-4
clone size: -
J gene: TRBJ1-1
CDR3 DNA: TGTGCCAGCAGCCGGGCCGAAGGGTACACTGAAGCTTTCTTT
CDR3 protein: CASSRAEGYTEAFF

D gene: TRBD1
V gene: TRBV7-6
clone size: once
J gene: TRBJ2-4
CDR3 DNA: TGTGCCAGCAGCTCCGGGACAGGGGGCATGGCCAAAAACATTCAGTACTTC
CDR3 protein: CASSSGTGGMAKNIQYF

D gene: -
V gene: TRBV4-1
clone size: -
J gene: TRBJ2-2
CDR3 DNA: TGCGCCAGCCTCCTAACCCCGGGGACCGGGGAGCTGTTTTTT
CDR3 protein: CASLLTPGTGELFF

D gene: -
V gene: TRBV6-5
clone size: -
J gene: TRBJ1-3
CDR3 DNA: TGTGCCAGCAGTTACTTTGGTGGAAACACCATATATTTT
CDR3 protein: CASSYFGGNTIYF

D gene: -
V gene: TRBV27
clone size: once
J gene: TRBJ2-7
CDR3 DNA: TGTGCCAGCAGTTTAGCCAGGGGATCAACCTACGAGCAGTACTTC
CDR3 protein: CASSLARGSTYEQYF

D gene: -
V gene: TRBV9
clone size: -
J gene: TRBJ1-1
CDR3 DNA: TGTGCCAGCAGCGTGCAGGGGTACACTGAAGCTTTCTTT
CDR3 protein: CASSVQGYTEAFF

D gene: -
V gene: TRBV11-2
clone size: -
J gene: TRBJ2-5
CDR3 DNA: TGTGCCAGCAGCTTAGACGGGAGAGGGGAGACCCAGTACTTC
CDR3 protein: CASSLDGRGETQYF

D gene: TRBD1
V gene: TRBV14
clone size: -
J gene: TRBJ1-3
CDR3 DNA: TGTGCCAGCAGCCAGCGACAGGGGTATTCTGGAAACACCATATATTTT
CDR3 protein: CASSQRQGYSGNTIYF

D gene: TRBD1
V gene: TRBV28
clone size: -
J gene: TRBJ2-5
CDR3 DNA: TGTGCCATCCAGGGGGCCGGGGAGACCCAGTACTTC
CDR3 protein: CAIQGAGETQYF

D gene: -
V gene: TRBV5-1
clone size: -
J gene: TRBJ1-3
CDR3 DNA: TGCGCCAGCAGCTTGGAATCCCAAGGAAACACCATATATTTT
CDR3 protein: CASSLESQGNTIYF

D gene: -
V gene: TRBV19
clone size: -
J gene: TRBJ1-1
CDR3 DNA: TGTGCCAGTAGTCCCGTTAGGGAAAACACTGAAGCTTTCTTT
CDR3 protein: CASSPVRENTEAFF

D gene: TRBD1
V gene: TRBV29-1
clone size: -
J gene: TRBJ2-7
CDR3 DNA: TGCAGCGTTGATTGGACAGGGGTTGGCGAGCAGTACTTC
CDR3 protein: CSVDWTGVGEQYF

D gene: -
V gene: TRBV5-6
clone size: -
J gene: TRBJ2-3
CDR3 DNA: TGTGCCAGCAGCTTCACGGGAACAGATACGCAGTATTTT
CDR3 protein: CASSFTGTDTQYF

D gene: -
V gene: TRBV6-5
clone size: -
J gene: TRBJ2-7
CDR3 DNA: TGTGCCAGCACGGAGACTACTATCTACGAGCAGTACTTC
CDR3 protein: CASTETTIYEQYF

D gene: -
V gene: TRBV21-1
clone size: -
J gene: TRBJ1-2
CDR3 DNA: TGTGCCAGCAGCAAAGCGCCGCAGGTTGGCGGCTATGGCTACACCTTC
CDR3 protein: CASSKAPQVGGYGYTF

D gene: -
V gene: TRBV6-5
clone size: -
J gene: TRBJ1-4
CDR3 DNA: TGTGCCAGCAGTTACTCCGCCAGCGGTGAAAAACTGTTTTTT
CDR3 protein: CASSYSASGEKLFF

D gene: -
V gene: TRBV5-4
clone size: -
J gene: TRBJ2-1
CDR3 DNA: TGTGCCAGCAGCCGTGACAGTAGCTCCTACAATGAGCAGTTCTTC
CDR3 protein: CASSRDSSSYNEQFF

D gene: -
V gene: TRBV6-5
clone size: few
J gene: TRBJ1-5
CDR3 DNA: TGTGCCAGCCGTTCGTCAGGCAGTGGCAATCAGCCCCAGCATTTT
CDR3 protein: CASRSSGSGNQPQHF

D gene: TRBD1
V gene: TRBV19
clone size: -
J gene: TRBJ2-1
CDR3 DNA: TGTGCCAGCGCCTCGACAGGGTTTTCCTACAATGAGCAGTTCTTC
CDR3 protein: CASASTGFSYNEQFF

D gene: -
V gene: TRBV11-3
clone size: -
J gene: TRBJ2-7
CDR3 DNA: TGTGCCAGCAGCTTCGGACCAGCCTACGAGCAGTACTTC
CDR3 protein: CASSFGPAYEQYF

D gene: TRBD2
V gene: TRBV5-4
clone size: -
J gene: TRBJ2-7
CDR3 DNA: TGTGCCAGCAGCTTGGGAGGACTAGCGGGAGGAACCGAGCAGTACTTC
CDR3 protein: CASSLGGLAGGTEQYF

D gene: -
V gene: TRBV5-6
clone size: -
J gene: TRBJ1-1
CDR3 DNA: TGTGCCAGCAGCCCAGCAGGGAACACTGAAGCTTTCTTT
CDR3 protein: CASSPAGNTEAFF

D gene: TRBD1
V gene: TRBV20-1
clone size: -
J gene: TRBJ1-5
CDR3 DNA: TGCAGTGCTAGTCGAGAACTTCAGGGGGCTGATCAGCCCCAGCATTTT
CDR3 protein: CSASRELQGADQPQHF

D gene: TRBD1
V gene: TRBV29-1
clone size: once
J gene: TRBJ2-2
CDR3 DNA: TGCAGCGTTGCGAAGGACAGGGGGCGGACCGGGGAGCTGTTTTTT
CDR3 protein: CSVAKDRGRTGELFF

D gene: TRBD2
V gene: TRBV5-1
clone size: -
J gene: TRBJ2-5
CDR3 DNA: TGCGCCAGCAGCGCTGGATTACTAGCGGGAGTTTCAGAGACCCAGTACTTC
CDR3 protein: CASSAGLLAGVSETQYF

D gene: -
V gene: TRBV3-1/TRBV3-2
clone size: -
J gene: TRBJ2-3
CDR3 DNA: TGTGCCAGCAGCCAGTTTTCTCGCGGAGTTTCAGATACGCAGTATTTT
CDR3 protein: CASSQFSRGVSDTQYF

D gene: -
V gene: TRBV11-2
clone size: -
J gene: TRBJ2-7
CDR3 DNA: TGTGCCAGCAGCTTAGACGGACAGCTAGAGCAGTACTTC
CDR3 protein: CASSLDGQLEQYF

D gene: -
V gene: TRBV9
clone size: -
J gene: TRBJ1-1
CDR3 DNA: TGTGCCAGCAGCGCCCGACAAAACCCGAACACTGAAGCTTTCTTT
CDR3 protein: CASSARQNPNTEAFF